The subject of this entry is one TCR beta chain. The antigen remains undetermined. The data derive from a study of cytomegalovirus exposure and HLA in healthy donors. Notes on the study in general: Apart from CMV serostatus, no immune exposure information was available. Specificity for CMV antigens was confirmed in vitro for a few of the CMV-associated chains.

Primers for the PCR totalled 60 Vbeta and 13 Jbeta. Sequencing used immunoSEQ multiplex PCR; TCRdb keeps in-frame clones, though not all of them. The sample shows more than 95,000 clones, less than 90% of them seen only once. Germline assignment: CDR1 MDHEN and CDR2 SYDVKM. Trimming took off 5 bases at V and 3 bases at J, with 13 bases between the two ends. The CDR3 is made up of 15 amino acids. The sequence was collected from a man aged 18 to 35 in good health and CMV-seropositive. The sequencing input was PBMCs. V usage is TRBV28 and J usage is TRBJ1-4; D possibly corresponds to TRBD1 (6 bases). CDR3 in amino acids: CASSAYRDPNEKLFF. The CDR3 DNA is TGTGCCAGCAGTGCTTACAGGGATCCTAATGAAAAACTGTTTTTT.